The rows below give T cell receptor beta chains drawn from one sample of a study of cytomegalovirus exposure and HLA in healthy donors. The table came from immunoSEQ multiplex PCR; TCRdb's copy has only in-frame clones and leaves some out. The table shows some 150,000 clones, with 79% occurring only once. The specimen was PBMCs. These receptors were obtained from a man between 45 and 60 years old in good health and CMV-seropositive. Both conserved end residues are part of each CDR3. Each record gives: V gene, D gene, CDR3 protein. D genes are given only for firm matches.

v_gene: TRBV11-2
d_gene: .
CDR3aa: CASTLSIRGELFF

v_gene: TRBV19
d_gene: .
CDR3aa: CASSIGSGFLTGELFF

v_gene: TRBV7-8
d_gene: .
CDR3aa: CASSLHRRPTEAFF

v_gene: TRBV30
d_gene: .
CDR3aa: CACRTQNTGELFF

v_gene: TRBV7-9
d_gene: TRBD2
CDR3aa: CASSLAGGSSEQYF

v_gene: TRBV6-5
d_gene: .
CDR3aa: CASSPGTKYEQYF

v_gene: TRBV2
d_gene: .
CDR3aa: CASSLTALAYEQYF

v_gene: TRBV5-6
d_gene: .
CDR3aa: CASSSQGSPVGAEAFF

v_gene: TRBV10-1
d_gene: .
CDR3aa: CASSGGQNTGELFF

v_gene: TRBV7-9
d_gene: TRBD1
CDR3aa: CASSPRGGGQPQHF

v_gene: TRBV11-1
d_gene: .
CDR3aa: CASSLGENIQYF

v_gene: TRBV6-5
d_gene: TRBD1
CDR3aa: CASNRDRGLETQYF

v_gene: TRBV5-1
d_gene: TRBD2
CDR3aa: CASREGPSGYTDTQYF

v_gene: TRBV5-6
d_gene: TRBD1
CDR3aa: CASSRGQNHGYTF

v_gene: TRBV20-1
d_gene: .
CDR3aa: CSASLTEQYF

v_gene: TRBV5-1
d_gene: TRBD2
CDR3aa: CASSLGTSGTGELFF

v_gene: TRBV28
d_gene: .
CDR3aa: CASSSTGFDSPLHF

v_gene: TRBV27
d_gene: TRBD2
CDR3aa: CASSHRLAYSYEQYF

v_gene: TRBV28
d_gene: .
CDR3aa: CASSSGNSNQPQHF

v_gene: TRBV7-8
d_gene: .
CDR3aa: CASSLFGYTEAFF

v_gene: TRBV18
d_gene: TRBD1
CDR3aa: CASSPDRGQFNEKLFF

v_gene: TRBV4-1
d_gene: TRBD2
CDR3aa: CASSPGGWRTGTDTQYF

v_gene: TRBV5-6
d_gene: TRBD2
CDR3aa: CALVREGASTDTQYF

v_gene: TRBV30
d_gene: TRBD1
CDR3aa: CAWRGGEDSPLHF

v_gene: TRBV21-1
d_gene: .
CDR3aa: CASSQRTQETQYF